The clone carrying this TCR beta chain has more than one count but fewer than ten. The sample is drawn from a study of blood T cell repertoires in COVID-19. Germline V gives CDR1 SGHTA, CDR2 FQGNSA. The CDR3 covers 16 residues. Trimming pared 3 bases from V and 4 bases from J, leaving 15 bases between. Per the original methods: Amplification of reference gene primers provided the estimated nucleated cell counts. Profiled with immunoSEQ multiplex PCR; TCRdb holds only in-frame clones, not every one. Clone size and V and J calls were adopted from that table, with D and trimming inferred from the DNA. The sample has 210,000 or so clones; about 90% are singletons.

This TCR came from a woman aged 60-75 years with acute or convalescent COVID-19. The material sequenced was peripheral blood. The genes are TRBV7-2 and TRBJ1-4; D gene uncertain. The CDR3 nucleotides read TGTGCCAGCAGCTTCCGGAGTCCGGGGATTAATGAAAAACTGTTTTTT. Protein product: CASSFRSPGINEKLFF.